These T cell receptor beta chains were read from a single sample in a study of blood T cell repertoires in COVID-19. Here immunoSEQ multiplex PCR was the method, and the copy in TCRdb shows in-frame clones only, minus some. The sample includes 400,000 to 450,000 clones, around 90% of them seen just once. Input material: peripheral blood. Receptors originate from a man aged 18-30 years with COVID-19, enrolled during active disease. Each CDR3 is given with its conserved first and last residue. Each record gives: V gene, D gene, J gene, clone size, CDR3 DNA, CDR3 protein. A D gene is named only where the DNA matches it firmly. Clone size, where shown, is once, few, many, or a class for clones that have expanded.

V: TRBV12-3/TRBV12-4; D: TRBD1; J: TRBJ1-1; size: NA; DNA: TGTGCCAGCCGGGGACAGGGGAACACTGAAGCTTTCTTT; CDR3: CASRGQGNTEAFF
V: TRBV2; D: TRBD2; J: TRBJ2-1; size: NA; DNA: TGTGCCAGCAGTGAATATGGCGGGAGCTCCTACAATGAGCAGTTCTTC; CDR3: CASSEYGGSSYNEQFF
V: TRBV2; D: NA; J: TRBJ2-3; size: NA; DNA: TGTGCCAGCAGTAGTGGAGCTAGGAAAAGCACAGATACGCAGTATTTT; CDR3: CASSSGARKSTDTQYF
V: TRBV19; D: TRBD1; J: TRBJ1-2; size: NA; DNA: TGTGCCAGTAGGCGGGGGCAGGGGGCTGGATTAAACTATGGCTACACCTTC; CDR3: CASRRGQGAGLNYGYTF
V: TRBV9; D: NA; J: TRBJ1-5; size: few; DNA: TGTGCCAGCAGCGCCACAGGGATACCAGGCAATCAGCCCCAGCATTTT; CDR3: CASSATGIPGNQPQHF
V: TRBV3-1/TRBV3-2; D: NA; J: TRBJ2-2; size: few; DNA: TGTGCCAGCAGCCACCGGGGGGCGGCGAACACCGGGGAGCTGTTTTTT; CDR3: CASSHRGAANTGELFF
V: TRBV7-8; D: TRBD2; J: TRBJ2-1; size: NA; DNA: TGTGCCAGCAGCTTCTGGGGTAGCGGGGGGGCACATGAGCAGTTCTTC; CDR3: CASSFWGSGGAHEQFF
V: TRBV2; D: NA; J: TRBJ2-1; size: NA; DNA: TGTGCCAGCAGTGCTCAAGAGACACTTGAGCAGTTCTTC; CDR3: CASSAQETLEQFF
V: TRBV7-9; D: NA; J: TRBJ1-6; size: few; DNA: TGTGCCAGCAGCTATTCCCCAGGGAAAAATTCACCCCTCCACTTT; CDR3: CASSYSPGKNSPLHF
V: TRBV19; D: NA; J: TRBJ1-2; size: NA; DNA: TGTGCCAGTAGTGCGGCCTTAGCCTACGGCTACACCTTC; CDR3: CASSAALAYGYTF
V: TRBV19; D: NA; J: TRBJ2-7; size: NA; DNA: TGTGCCAGTAGTTATGCAGGGGCCTACGAGCAGTACTTC; CDR3: CASSYAGAYEQYF
V: TRBV5-8; D: TRBD1; J: TRBJ2-7; size: NA; DNA: TGTGCCAGCAGCGGACGGGACAGATCCTACGAGCAGTACTTC; CDR3: CASSGRDRSYEQYF
V: TRBV11-3; D: NA; J: TRBJ2-1; size: NA; DNA: TGTGCCAGCAGCTTAGACCGCATAGTAGAGTACAATGAGCAGTTCTTC; CDR3: CASSLDRIVEYNEQFF
V: TRBV7-9; D: NA; J: TRBJ1-2; size: few; DNA: TGTGCCAGCAGCTTAGCGAACAGGGCCCCTGGCTACACCTTC; CDR3: CASSLANRAPGYTF
V: TRBV18; D: TRBD1; J: TRBJ1-5; size: NA; DNA: TGTGCCAGCTCACCACCGCGAATACGGGACAGGGAACAGGAGGGACCCCAGCATTTT; CDR3: CASSPPRIRDREQEGPQHF
V: TRBV6-5; D: TRBD1; J: TRBJ1-6; size: NA; DNA: TGTGCCAGCGACACGGACAGGGTTTCACCCCTCCACTTT; CDR3: CASDTDRVSPLHF
V: TRBV5-1; D: TRBD2; J: TRBJ2-1; size: NA; DNA: TGCGCCAGCAGCCGGGGACTAGCGGAATACAATGAGCAGTTCTTC; CDR3: CASSRGLAEYNEQFF
V: TRBV6-5; D: NA; J: TRBJ1-2; size: NA; DNA: TGTGCCAGCCCTTATGGCGGCGCGAACTATGGCTACACCTTC; CDR3: CASPYGGANYGYTF
V: TRBV7-3; D: TRBD2; J: TRBJ2-3; size: NA; DNA: TGTGCCAGCAGCTCTGCTAGCGGGAGAACAGATACGCAGTATTTT; CDR3: CASSSASGRTDTQYF
V: TRBV5-1; D: TRBD1; J: TRBJ1-5; size: NA; DNA: TGCGCCAGCAGCCTACAGGGGGCTGGACAGCCCCAGCATTTT; CDR3: CASSLQGAGQPQHF
V: TRBV27; D: TRBD2; J: TRBJ2-1; size: NA; DNA: TGTGCCAGCAGTTTGCTAGCGGGGCTCGACAATGAGCAGTTCTTC; CDR3: CASSLLAGLDNEQFF